This T cell receptor beta chain derives from a study of type 1 regulatory T cells. Study-level results: Type 1 regulatory T cells had a more restricted TCR repertoire than non-type 1 regulatory T cells.

MiXCR was run by TCRdb on the reads, yielding one entry per CDR3 protein. The sample lists roughly 71,000 distinct CDR3 sequences; roughly 20% were seen once. Remarks on this clonotype: The antigen remains undetermined. At one boundary the junction diverges from the germline segment, which might be a read error.

Material: cultured type 1 regulatory T (Tr1) cells, either the whole culture or a sorted fraction (not recorded which). This sequence originates from a human donor in good health.

The CDR3 loop is CSVVVAEGTYEQYF. The DNA of the CDR3 is TGTAGCGTTGTGGTGGCGGAGGGAACTTACGAGCAGTACTTC. The genes are TRBV29-1 and TRBJ2-7; a possible D gene is TRBD2 (6 bases). This CDR3 has 14 residues. Looked up from germline, CDR1 is SQVTM and CDR2 is ANQGSEA.